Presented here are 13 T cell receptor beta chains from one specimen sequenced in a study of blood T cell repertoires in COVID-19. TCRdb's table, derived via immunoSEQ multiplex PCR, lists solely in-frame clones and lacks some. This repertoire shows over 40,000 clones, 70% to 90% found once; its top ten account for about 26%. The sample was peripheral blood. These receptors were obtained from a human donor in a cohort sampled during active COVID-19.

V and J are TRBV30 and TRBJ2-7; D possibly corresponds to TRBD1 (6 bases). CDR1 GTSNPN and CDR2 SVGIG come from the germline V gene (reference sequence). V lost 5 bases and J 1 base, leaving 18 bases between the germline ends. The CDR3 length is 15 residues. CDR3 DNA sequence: TGTGCCTGGCCCCGAGTTTCAGGGGCTTCCTACGAGCAGTACTTC. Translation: CAWPRVSGASYEQYF.

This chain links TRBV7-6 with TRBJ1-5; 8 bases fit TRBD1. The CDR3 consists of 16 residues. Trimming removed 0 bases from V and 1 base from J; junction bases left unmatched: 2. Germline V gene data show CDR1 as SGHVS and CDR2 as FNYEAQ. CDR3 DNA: TGTGCCAGCAGCTTAGCTGGACAGGGAAGCAATCAGCCCCAGCATTTT. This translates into CASSLAGQGSNQPQHF.

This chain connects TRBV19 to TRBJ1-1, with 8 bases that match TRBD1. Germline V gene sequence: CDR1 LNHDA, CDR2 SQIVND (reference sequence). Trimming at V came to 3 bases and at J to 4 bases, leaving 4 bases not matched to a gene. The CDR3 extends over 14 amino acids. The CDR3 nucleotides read TGTGCCAGTAGTATCCAGGGGGCAGGCACTGAAGCTTTCTTT. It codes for CASSIQGAGTEAFF.

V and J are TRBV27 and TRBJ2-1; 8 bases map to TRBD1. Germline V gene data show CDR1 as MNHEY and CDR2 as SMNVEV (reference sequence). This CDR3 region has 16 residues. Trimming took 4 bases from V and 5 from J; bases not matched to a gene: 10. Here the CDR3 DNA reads TGTGCCAGCAGTTCGGAGTGGACAGGGATCGACAATGAGCAGTTCTTC. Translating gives CASSSEWTGIDNEQFF.

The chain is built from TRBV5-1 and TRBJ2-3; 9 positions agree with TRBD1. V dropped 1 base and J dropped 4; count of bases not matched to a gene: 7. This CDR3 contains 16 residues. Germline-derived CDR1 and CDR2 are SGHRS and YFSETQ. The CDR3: CASSLLEQGAADTQYF. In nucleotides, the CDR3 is TGCGCCAGCAGCTTGTTGGAACAGGGGGCCGCAGATACGCAGTATTTT. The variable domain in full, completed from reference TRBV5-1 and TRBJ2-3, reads KAGVTQTPRYLIKTRGQQVTLSCSPISGHRSVSWYQQTPGQGLQFLFEYFSETQRNKGNFPGRFSGRQFSNSRSEMNVSTLELGDSALYLCASSLLEQGAADTQYFGPGTRLTVL.

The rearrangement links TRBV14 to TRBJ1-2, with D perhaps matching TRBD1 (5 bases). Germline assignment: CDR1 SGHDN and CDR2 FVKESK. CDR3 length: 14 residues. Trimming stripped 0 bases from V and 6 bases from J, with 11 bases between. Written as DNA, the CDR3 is TGTGCCAGCAGCCAAGATAGGCCAGGGAATGGCTACACCTTC. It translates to CASSQDRPGNGYTF. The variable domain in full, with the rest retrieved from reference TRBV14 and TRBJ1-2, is EAGVTQFPSHSVIEKGQTVTLRCDPISGHDNLYWYRRVMGKEIKFLLHFVKESKQDESGMPNNRFLAERTGGTYSTLKVQPAELEDSGVYFCASSQDRPGNGYTFGSGTRLTVV.

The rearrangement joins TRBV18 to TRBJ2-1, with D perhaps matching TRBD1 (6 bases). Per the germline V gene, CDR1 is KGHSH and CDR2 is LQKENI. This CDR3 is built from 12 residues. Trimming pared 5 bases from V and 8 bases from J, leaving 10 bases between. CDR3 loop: CASSKQGHEQFF. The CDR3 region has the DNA TGTGCCAGCTCAAAACAGGGCCATGAGCAGTTCTTC.

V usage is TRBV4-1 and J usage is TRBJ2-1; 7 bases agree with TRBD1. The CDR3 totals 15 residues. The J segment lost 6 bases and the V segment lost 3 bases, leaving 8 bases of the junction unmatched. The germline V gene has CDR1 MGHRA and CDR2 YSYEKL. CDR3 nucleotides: TGCGCCAGCAGCCATTTGACAGGGCCTGTCAATGAGCAGTTCTTC. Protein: CASSHLTGPVNEQFF.

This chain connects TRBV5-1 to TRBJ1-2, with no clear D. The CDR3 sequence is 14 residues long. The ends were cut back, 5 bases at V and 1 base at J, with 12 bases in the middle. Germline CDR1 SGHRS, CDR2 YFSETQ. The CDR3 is CASSRDNVNYGYTF. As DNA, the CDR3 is TGCGCCAGCAGTCGCGACAATGTTAACTATGGCTACACCTTC.

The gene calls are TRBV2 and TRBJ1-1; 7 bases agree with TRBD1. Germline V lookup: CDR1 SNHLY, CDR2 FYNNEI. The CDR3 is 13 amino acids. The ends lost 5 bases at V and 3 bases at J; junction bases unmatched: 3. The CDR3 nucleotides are TGTGCCAGCAGTCGGACAGGTGACACTGAAGCTTTCTTT. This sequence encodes CASSRTGDTEAFF.

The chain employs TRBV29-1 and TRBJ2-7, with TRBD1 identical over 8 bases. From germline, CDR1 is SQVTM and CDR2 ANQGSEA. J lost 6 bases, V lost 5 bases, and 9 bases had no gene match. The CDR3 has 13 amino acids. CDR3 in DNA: TGCAGCGTTCCGGGGACAGGAGTAGCCGAGCAGTACTTC. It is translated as CSVPGTGVAEQYF.

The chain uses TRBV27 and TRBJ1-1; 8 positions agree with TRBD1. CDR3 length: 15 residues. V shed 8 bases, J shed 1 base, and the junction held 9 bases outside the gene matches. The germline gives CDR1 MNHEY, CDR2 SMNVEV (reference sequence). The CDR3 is CASSKQGVKNTEAFF. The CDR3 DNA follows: TGTGCCAGCTCGAAACAGGGGGTAAAGAACACTGAAGCTTTCTTT.

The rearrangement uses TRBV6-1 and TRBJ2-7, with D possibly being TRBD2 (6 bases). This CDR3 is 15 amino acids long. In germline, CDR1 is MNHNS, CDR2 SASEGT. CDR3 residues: CASREDVIAGRSMYV. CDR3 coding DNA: TGTGCCAGCAGGGAAGACGTTATTGCGGGACGCAGTATGTACGTC.